The present T cell receptor (beta chain) was sequenced within a study of blood T cell repertoires in COVID-19. Source study methods: Scientists estimated how many nucleated cells there were by amplifying reference gene primers. This table comes from immunoSEQ multiplex PCR, and its TCRdb copy is limited to in-frame clones, with some not included. V and J calls and clone size come straight from that table; D and trimming were deduced from the DNA. The sample shows some 400,000 clones, roughly nine tenths of them seen only once. This CDR3 is 13 amino acids long. Trimming stripped 3 bases from V and 6 bases from J, with 11 bases between. From germline, CDR1 is MNHEY and CDR2 SMNVEV (reference sequence).

Sequencing input: PBMCs or T cells enriched from blood (not recorded which). The sequence derives from a woman between 25 and 40 years old who had recovered from COVID-19. The chain couples TRBV27 to TRBJ1-1; D is uncertain. The CDR3 DNA reads as TGTGCCAGCAGTTTTTTAGGAGGCGCTGAAGCTTTCTTT. Protein: CASSFLGGAEAFF.